These T cell receptor beta chains were read from a single sample in a study of CD8 T cells in Susac syndrome. TCRdb reanalysed the immunoSEQ multiplex PCR reads using MiXCR and keeps one entry per CDR3 protein. Of 120,000 to 150,000 distinct CDR3 sequences listed, approximately 93% are singletons. The sample comprised CD8+ T cells from PBMCs. These TCRs come from a human donor in good health. CDR3s include the opening cysteine and the closing phenylalanine or tryptophan. Each record gives: V gene, clone size, J gene, D gene, CDR3 protein, CDR3 DNA. D genes are given only for firm matches. The size entry is marked missing in some rows and otherwise reads once, few, many or a size class.

>TRBV4-3|.|TRBJ2-2|.
CASSQGQVHGELFF
TGCGCCAGCAGCCAAGGACAGGTCCACGGGGAGCTGTTTTTT
>TRBV27|.|TRBJ1-1|.
CASSLDMGLKNTEAFF
TGTGCCAGCAGTTTAGATATGGGACTCAAGAACACTGAAGCTTTCTTT
>TRBV27|.|TRBJ2-1|.
CASNMGNEQFF
TGTGCCAGCAACATGGGCAATGAGCAGTTCTTC
>TRBV7-8|.|TRBJ2-1|TRBD2
CASSLLDSGIVNEQFF
TGTGCCAGCAGCTTACTCGACAGCGGGATAGTGAATGAGCAGTTCTTC
>TRBV27|.|TRBJ2-2|.
CASSSGSSAGELFF
TGTGCCAGCAGTTCCGGGTCTAGTGCCGGGGAGCTGTTTTTT
>TRBV27|once|TRBJ2-7|.
CASAASVYEQYF
TGTGCCAGTGCGGCCAGCGTATACGAGCAGTACTTC
>TRBV24-1|few|TRBJ2-1|.
CATKQGNEQFF
TGTGCCACGAAACAGGGCAATGAGCAGTTCTTC
>TRBV4-1|.|TRBJ2-7|.
CASSQDPAGQLEQYF
TGCGCCAGCAGCCAAGATCCAGCGGGCCAACTCGAGCAGTACTTC
>TRBV23-1|.|TRBJ2-1|TRBD1
CASSQRDRVSNNEQFF
TGCGCCAGCAGTCAACGGGACAGGGTTAGCAACAATGAGCAGTTCTTC
>TRBV15|.|TRBJ1-2|.
CATSRKTGLYGYTF
TGTGCCACCAGCAGGAAGACAGGTCTCTATGGCTACACCTTC
>TRBV3-1|.|TRBJ1-4|.
CASGTSVEKLFF
TGTGCCAGCGGCACCTCAGTTGAAAAACTGTTTTTT
>TRBV28|.|TRBJ2-3|TRBD2
CASSLWREEGDTQYF
TGTGCCAGCAGTTTATGGCGGGAGGAGGGAGATACGCAGTATTTT
>TRBV11-2|once|TRBJ2-5|.
CASSLSWGVEQETQYF
TGTGCCAGCAGCTTATCATGGGGGGTCGAGCAAGAGACCCAGTACTTC
>TRBV27|.|TRBJ1-2|.
CASSSAERSYYGYTF
TGTGCCAGCAGTTCCGCTGAGAGGAGCTACTATGGCTACACCTTC
>TRBV4-3|.|TRBJ2-1|.
CASSPRADNEQFF
TGCGCCAGCAGCCCCCGGGCAGACAATGAGCAGTTCTTC
>TRBV20-1|.|TRBJ2-3|.
CSASTGQFTDTQYF
TGCAGTGCTAGTACGGGCCAGTTCACAGATACGCAGTATTTT
>TRBV23-1|.|TRBJ1-5|.
CASPPGRPGDQPQHF
TGCGCCAGCCCCCCAGGGCGGCCTGGGGATCAGCCCCAGCATTTT
>TRBV14|.|TRBJ1-1|.
CASSGTWGTEAFF
TGTGCCAGCAGCGGGACTTGGGGCACTGAAGCTTTCTTT
>TRBV9|.|TRBJ2-7|TRBD2
CASSVLAGGPHEQYF
TGTGCCAGCAGCGTTCTAGCGGGAGGGCCCCACGAGCAGTACTTC
>TRBV9|.|TRBJ2-5|.
CASSVGTPQEETQYF
TGTGCCAGCAGCGTGGGGACTCCGCAAGAGGAGACCCAGTACTTC
>TRBV7-9|.|TRBJ2-3|.
CASSSEYTDTQYF
TGTGCCAGCAGCTCAGAGTACACAGATACGCAGTATTTT
>TRBV28|.|TRBJ2-3|TRBD1
CASSFWDRGSADTQYF
TGTGCCAGCAGTTTCTGGGACAGGGGTTCGGCAGATACGCAGTATTTT
>TRBV5-3|.|TRBJ1-2|.
CARTFYGYTF
TGTGCCAGAACGTTTTATGGCTACACCTTC
>TRBV7-9|once|TRBJ1-2|.
CASSLPEDYGYTF
TGTGCCAGCAGCTTGCCGGAGGACTATGGCTACACCTTC
>TRBV27|.|TRBJ2-2|.
CASASALALNTGELFF
TGTGCCAGCGCCAGTGCGCTAGCGTTGAACACCGGGGAGCTGTTTTTT
>TRBV21-1|.|TRBJ2-4|.
CASRDPKNIQYF
TGTGCCAGCAGGGATCCGAAAAACATTCAGTACTTC
>TRBV20-1|.|TRBJ2-1|TRBD1
CSAPAGGPAEQFF
TGCAGTGCTCCGGCAGGGGGTCCAGCTGAGCAGTTCTTC
>TRBV15|.|TRBJ2-7|TRBD1
CATSRPGQGIYEQYF
TGTGCCACCAGCAGACCGGGACAGGGAATCTACGAGCAGTACTTC
>TRBV7-3|.|TRBJ2-1|TRBD2
CASSLTSGLAYNEQFF
TGTGCCAGCAGCTTAACGTCGGGACTAGCTTACAATGAGCAGTTCTTC
>TRBV20-1|.|TRBJ2-7|TRBD1
CSARDLRQGSYEQYF
TGCAGTGCTAGAGATCTGAGACAGGGGTCCTACGAGCAGTACTTC
>TRBV9|.|TRBJ1-5|.
CASSVGEISNQPQHF
TGTGCCAGCAGCGTAGGAGAGATTAGCAATCAGCCCCAGCATTTT
>TRBV29-1|.|TRBJ2-7|TRBD2
CSATSGRIYEQYF
TGCAGCGCCACTAGCGGGAGAATCTACGAGCAGTACTTC
>TRBV6-2/TRBV6-3|few|TRBJ2-1|.
CASSQDRTYNEQFF
TGTGCCAGCAGCCAGGACAGAACCTACAATGAGCAGTTCTTC
>TRBV4-3|.|TRBJ2-7|TRBD1
CASSRRQGYEQYF
TGCGCCAGCAGCCGAAGACAGGGCTACGAGCAGTACTTC
>TRBV15|.|TRBJ2-5|.
CATFEEGTQYF
TGTGCCACCTTTGAGGAGGGGACCCAGTACTTC
>TRBV27|.|TRBJ1-5|TRBD1
CASSPEGDRGSNQPQHF
TGTGCCAGCAGTCCCGAGGGGGACAGAGGGAGCAATCAGCCCCAGCATTTT
>TRBV7-9|.|TRBJ2-7|.
CASSPQTGEQYF
TGTGCCAGCAGCCCACAGACTGGCGAGCAGTACTTC
>TRBV5-6|.|TRBJ1-2|.
CASSFGAGSNGYTF
TGTGCCAGCAGCTTTGGGGCAGGGTCGAATGGCTACACCTTC
>TRBV29-1|.|TRBJ2-7|.
CSQGLANSPGTEGHEQYF
TGCAGCCAGGGACTTGCAAATTCGCCCGGGACAGAGGGACACGAGCAGTACTTC
>TRBV29-1|.|TRBJ1-2|TRBD1
CSGDRVETAANYGYTF
TGCAGCGGTGACAGGGTGGAGACAGCTGCTAACTATGGCTACACCTTC
>TRBV29-1|once|TRBJ2-7|TRBD1
CSVEGQGPNYEQYF
TGCAGCGTTGAGGGACAGGGGCCCAACTACGAGCAGTACTTC